Listed below are T cell receptor beta chains from one sample, sequenced in a study of identical twins. TCRdb re-analysed the 5' RACE reads in MiXCR, keeping a single row per CDR3 protein. The data hold fewer than 450,000 distinct CDR3 sequences, with approximately 10% observed a single time. Material for sequencing was naive T cells sorted from blood. The source is a woman in her forties or fifties in good health. The CDR3 runs from the conserved cysteine through the conserved F or W. The D gene is left open where the match is weak. Part of the rows lack a size; the others show once, few, many or a class for expanded clones.

j_call: TRBJ2-2; cdr3_length: 18; d_call: TRBD1; clone_size: -; v_call: TRBV12-3/TRBV12-4; cdr3_nt: TGTGCCAGCTTTGGATTCAGCCTAGGGGGCCGGAACACCGGGGAGCTGTTTTTT; cdr3_aa: CASFGFSLGGRNTGELFF
j_call: TRBJ2-1; cdr3_length: 13; d_call: -; clone_size: many; v_call: TRBV29-1; cdr3_nt: TGCAGCGTTGATCCTAGCTCCCACAATGAGCAGTTCTTC; cdr3_aa: CSVDPSSHNEQFF
j_call: TRBJ2-2; cdr3_length: 16; d_call: TRBD1; clone_size: few; v_call: TRBV24-1; cdr3_nt: TGTGCCACCAGTGATTTTGTAGGGACAGCCCCGGGGGAGCTGTTTTTT; cdr3_aa: CATSDFVGTAPGELFF
j_call: TRBJ2-1; cdr3_length: 14; d_call: TRBD2; clone_size: -; v_call: TRBV2; cdr3_nt: TGTGCCAGCACCCCGCTAGCGGGTGCGAATGAGCAGTTCTTC; cdr3_aa: CASTPLAGANEQFF
j_call: TRBJ2-1; cdr3_length: 15; d_call: TRBD1; clone_size: -; v_call: TRBV15; cdr3_nt: TGTGCCACCAGCACCACAGGGGGATCCTACAATGAGCAGTTCTTC; cdr3_aa: CATSTTGGSYNEQFF
j_call: TRBJ2-1; cdr3_length: 16; d_call: TRBD2; clone_size: few; v_call: TRBV20-1; cdr3_nt: TGCAGTGCTAGCGGGACTAGCGGGGGTCTCGGCAATGAGCAGTTCTTC; cdr3_aa: CSASGTSGGLGNEQFF
j_call: TRBJ2-1; cdr3_length: 19; d_call: TRBD2; clone_size: many; v_call: TRBV4-1; cdr3_nt: TGCGCCAGCAGCCAAGATTCCGGGGGCGGGAGGGCGTATAAGAGTGAGCAGTTCTTC; cdr3_aa: CASSQDSGGGRAYKSEQFF
j_call: TRBJ2-2; cdr3_length: 14; d_call: TRBD1; clone_size: many; v_call: TRBV20-1; cdr3_nt: TGCAGTGCTGGGAGCGGCTGGGACAGCGGGGAGCTGTTTTTT; cdr3_aa: CSAGSGWDSGELFF
j_call: TRBJ2-1; cdr3_length: 12; d_call: TRBD1; clone_size: -; v_call: TRBV24-1; cdr3_nt: TGTGCCACCAGTGATTTGCGGGACAGGGTACTCTTC; cdr3_aa: CATSDLRDRVLF
j_call: TRBJ2-2; cdr3_length: 14; d_call: -; clone_size: many; v_call: TRBV7-6; cdr3_nt: TGTGCCACTAACGCCGCAACGGCCACCGGGGAGCTGTTTTTT; cdr3_aa: CATNAATATGELFF
j_call: TRBJ2-1; cdr3_length: 14; d_call: TRBD2; clone_size: many; v_call: TRBV20-1; cdr3_nt: TGCAGTGCTTTAGCGGGTCGCTCCTACAATGAGCAGTTCTTC; cdr3_aa: CSALAGRSYNEQFF
j_call: TRBJ1-2; cdr3_length: 16; d_call: -; clone_size: -; v_call: TRBV29-1; cdr3_nt: TGCAGCGTTGAAGGGGTCCTTTTGGAACGGATCTATGGCTACACCTTC; cdr3_aa: CSVEGVLLERIYGYTF
j_call: TRBJ1-5; cdr3_length: 14; d_call: -; clone_size: many; v_call: TRBV12-3/TRBV12-4; cdr3_nt: TGTGCCAGCAGTTCGGACAGAAGCAATCAGCCCCAGCATTTT; cdr3_aa: CASSSDRSNQPQHF
j_call: TRBJ2-7; cdr3_length: 15; d_call: -; clone_size: few; v_call: TRBV12-3/TRBV12-4; cdr3_nt: TGTGCCAGCAGTTTAGTGGGTCTAGCGAGAGGCGAGCAGTACTTC; cdr3_aa: CASSLVGLARGEQYF
j_call: TRBJ2-1; cdr3_length: 17; d_call: -; clone_size: few; v_call: TRBV6-5; cdr3_nt: TGTGCCAGCAGTTACTCACGTCTAGCGAAGGGGGACAATGAGCAGTTCTTC; cdr3_aa: CASSYSRLAKGDNEQFF
j_call: TRBJ2-7; cdr3_length: 11; d_call: -; clone_size: many; v_call: TRBV29-1; cdr3_nt: TGCAGCGCGGTAAAGGGGGGCGAGCAGTACTTC; cdr3_aa: CSAVKGGEQYF
j_call: TRBJ1-2; cdr3_length: 15; d_call: -; clone_size: few; v_call: TRBV18; cdr3_nt: TGTGCCAGCTCACCCCGACAGCTAGGGGACTATGGCTACACCTTC; cdr3_aa: CASSPRQLGDYGYTF
j_call: TRBJ2-6; cdr3_length: 20; d_call: TRBD1; clone_size: few; v_call: TRBV6-5; cdr3_nt: TGTGCCAGCAGTACCCGGACAGGTTGGTTCCCTGGAACTGGGGCCAACGTCCTGACTTTC; cdr3_aa: CASSTRTGWFPGTGANVLTF
j_call: TRBJ1-2; cdr3_length: 12; d_call: -; clone_size: few; v_call: TRBV29-1; cdr3_nt: TGCAGCGTTGCAACAGGGTTCTATGGCTACACCTTC; cdr3_aa: CSVATGFYGYTF
j_call: TRBJ1-2; cdr3_length: 13; d_call: -; clone_size: many; v_call: TRBV7-9; cdr3_nt: TGTGCCAGCAGCGAGGAGGCTAACTATGGCTACACCTTC; cdr3_aa: CASSEEANYGYTF
j_call: TRBJ2-1; cdr3_length: 17; d_call: TRBD2; clone_size: few; v_call: TRBV4-2; cdr3_nt: TGTGCCAGCAGCCAAGATAGGAGCGGGACTGGGTACAATGAGCAGTTCTTC; cdr3_aa: CASSQDRSGTGYNEQFF
j_call: TRBJ1-4; cdr3_length: 14; d_call: TRBD1; clone_size: few; v_call: TRBV19; cdr3_nt: TGTGCCAGTAGGGACAGGGACTGGAATGAAAAACTGTTTTTT; cdr3_aa: CASRDRDWNEKLFF
j_call: TRBJ2-1; cdr3_length: 16; d_call: TRBD2; clone_size: few; v_call: TRBV10-2; cdr3_nt: TGCGCCAGCAGTGAGTCTTACCTAGCGGGAGACGTTGAGCAGTTCTTC; cdr3_aa: CASSESYLAGDVEQFF